This T cell receptor beta chain was captured in a study of blood T cell repertoires in COVID-19 (dated by TCRdb to about 2020). Study-level background: Samples from collaborators originated in the United States, Italy and Spain and spanned both the acute and convalescent phases of COVID-19. The repertoires were released in a freely available public database intended as a resource for research on the immune response to SARS-CoV-2. Deeply sampled blood TCRbeta repertoires from subjects exposed to, actively infected with, or recovered from COVID-19 were included in the dataset. The material from the prospective study consisted of cDNA or gDNA derived from T cells, B-cell-depleted T cells, or PBMCs. Where available, HLA class I and class II types were taken from metadata supplied by the sample provider and were not determined by assay-based typing. Sample metadata almost always included a de-identified subject ID, COVID-19 status, age in years and sex. The samples were drawn from two sources: the first 160 participants of the ongoing ImmuneRACE study, and 1,254 subjects contributed by 6 global collaborators. The investigation overall reported the following: The amount of clinical and demographic metadata varied by source and participant and was provided uncurated.

Worth noting for this clone: The antigen it recognizes is unknown. No per-base quality is available; no much larger clone lies one base away.

The collaborating institutions used their own protocols to collect whole blood in K2EDTA tubes. For TCRbeta analysis, collaborators shipped samples in one of three forms: frozen whole blood, isolated PBMCs, or DNA extracted from either of those sample types. The germline V gene supplies CDR1 SNHLY and CDR2 FYNNEI. Clipping removes 4 bases from V and 0 bases from J, with 5 as the unmatched junction base count. Inclusive of the bounding cysteine and phenylalanine, the CDR3 is 15 residues long. The kept DNA is CDR3 alone, 45 bases in frame from the first base. TCRbeta CDR3 regions were amplified from genomic DNA by means of the immunoSEQ Assay, a bias-controlled multiplex PCR. On the authors' methods: The number of nucleated cells in each sample was estimated from the amplification of reference gene primers within the assay. To quantify the absolute abundance of each unique TCRbeta CDR3 rearrangement, sequence reads were collapsed and filtered. For each sample, productive Simpson clonality was calculated as the square root of Simpson's diversity index across productive rearrangements. What TCRdb holds here is the immuneACCESS table cut down to in-frame rearrangements. Part of the clones is not present; checked against another copy, under half of the missing clones reflect an unresolved V gene, and the others are unexplained. The DNA was the basis for D and trimming; V, J and clone size are from that table. For this sample the table gives 300,000 or so clones, of which roughly 86% were detected only once. Around 1.7% of the sample comes from the top ten.

Sequencing was done on a sample of peripheral blood. This receptor was identified in a woman in her 50s with acute or convalescent COVID-19. The V and J segments used are TRBV2 and TRBJ1-2; the junction holds 7 bases that match TRBD1. The DNA reads TGTGCCAGCAGTGTCCGACAGGGTTCTAACTATGGCTACACCTTC. It is translated as CASSVRQGSNYGYTF.